Following are 28 T cell receptor beta chains from one sample sequenced in a study of chemoradiotherapy in HPV16-positive cancers. Data came from immunoSEQ multiplex PCR; TCRdb stores just in-frame clones and leaves some out. Among roughly 70,000 clones listed, approximately 91% were seen once. The sample consisted of blood, taken from a patient who underwent chemoradiotherapy. Receptors were obtained from a human donor with HPV-associated anogenital cancer.

V gene TRBV18 combines with J gene TRBJ1-4; D remains unclear. V was cut by 3 bases and J by 5 bases, with 13 bases left in between. Germline V gene data show CDR1 as KGHSH and CDR2 as LQKENI. The CDR3 consists of 15 residues. CDR3 residues: CASSPRLEQNEKLFF. CDR3 bases: TGTGCCAGCTCACCGAGACTGGAACAGAATGAAAAACTGTTTTTT.

V and J are TRBV6-6 and TRBJ1-2, with D possibly matching TRBD1 (6 bases). The germline gives CDR1 MNHNY, CDR2 SVGAGI (reference sequence). The CDR3 loop spans 13 amino acids. Trimming took 2 bases from V and 4 from J, leaving 8 bases between them. CDR3 protein: CASSYPDSYGYTF. In DNA form, the CDR3 reads TGTGCCAGCAGTTACCCGGACAGCTATGGCTACACCTTC.

The J gene is TRBJ1-2, the V gene TRBV29-1; D is ambiguous. V gave up 0 bases and J gave up 9 bases, with 11 bases separating them. Per the germline V gene, CDR1 is SQVTM and CDR2 is ANQGSEA. This CDR3 is 12 amino acids long. The DNA of the CDR3 is TGCAGCGTTGAAGAGACGGCGGGGAGCTACACCTTC. It specifies CSVEETAGSYTF.

V and J are TRBV5-6 and TRBJ1-2; tentative D call: TRBD1 (6 bases). CDR3 length: 13 residues. The V gene lost 1 base and the J gene lost 6 bases, with 10 bases spanning the gap. The germline CDR1 and CDR2 sequences are SGHDT and YYEEEE. Here the CDR3 reads CASSLSGGDGYTF. CDR3 nucleotide sequence: TGTGCCAGCAGCTTGTCGGGGGGCGATGGCTACACCTTC.

J is TRBJ1-1 and V is TRBV27; no clear D. Trimming took 4 bases from V and 6 from J, leaving 6 bases between them. The CDR3 length is 11 residues. CDR1 and CDR2 (germline): MNHEY, SMNVEV (reference sequence). CDR3 bases: TGTGCCAGCAGTTGGGGTTCTGAAGCTTTCTTT. Its protein is CASSWGSEAFF.

The V gene is TRBV19, the J gene TRBJ1-4; D remains unclear. The CDR3 has 12 amino acids. V lost 6 bases to trimming and J lost 2 bases, with 4 bases between them. From germline, CDR1 is LNHDA and CDR2 SQIVND (reference sequence). CDR3 loop: CASRVTNEKLFF. The CDR3 bases are TGTGCCAGTAGGGTCACTAATGAAAAACTGTTTTTT.

The chain uses TRBV9 and TRBJ2-2, with D perhaps matching TRBD1 (7 bases). The germline gives CDR1 SGDLS, CDR2 YYNGEE. The CDR3 totals 13 residues. Trimming removed 0 bases at V and 14 bases at J, with 14 bases between. This CDR3 is CASSVEGQGGLFF. In nucleotides, the CDR3 is TGTGCCAGCAGCGTAGAGGGGCAGGGGGGCCTGTTTTTT. Full variable domain (remainder filled in from reference TRBV9 and TRBJ2-2): DSGVTQTPKHLITATGQRVTLRCSPRSGDLSVYWYQQSLDQGLQFLIQYYNGEERAKGNILERFSAQQFPDLHSELNLSSLELGDSALYFCASSVEGQGGLFFGEGSRLTVL.

V gene TRBV19 combines with J gene TRBJ2-1, with a tentative D call TRBD1 (6 bases). Germline CDR1 reads LNHDA; CDR2 reads SQIVND (reference sequence). V was pared by 7 bases and J by 0 bases, with 28 bases between. This CDR3 comprises 20 residues. CDR3 DNA sequence: TGTGCCAGTACCCCCCAGGGACACTGGGATTGGGCAGGCTCCTACAATGAGCAGTTCTTC. Its translation: CASTPQGHWDWAGSYNEQFF.

This chain uses TRBV7-9 with TRBJ1-4; maybe TRBD1 (5 bases). Per germline, CDR1 SEHNR and CDR2 FQNEAQ (reference sequence). The CDR3 is 15 residues long. Trimming took off 5 bases at V and 7 bases at J, with 17 bases between the two ends. CDR3 nucleotides: TGTGCCAGCAGCCGAGTAGGGACTCCGGGTGAAAAACTGTTTTTT. The encoded protein is CASSRVGTPGEKLFF.

The rearrangement joins TRBV2 to TRBJ1-2; D not certain. The CDR3 is 12 residues long. V gave up 5 bases and J gave up 5 bases, with 9 bases separating them. The V gene's germline CDR1 is SNHLY and CDR2 FYNNEI. CDR3 protein: CASSSAGYGYTF. DNA of the CDR3: TGTGCCAGCAGTTCGGCGGGGTATGGCTACACCTTC. The complete variable domain, with remaining parts taken from reference TRBV2 and TRBJ1-2, reads EPEVTQTPSHQVTQMGQEVILRCVPISNHLYFYWYRQILGQKVEFLVSFYNNEISEKSEIFDDQFSVERPDGSNFTLKIRSTKLEDSAMYFCASSSAGYGYTFGSGTRLTVV.

The chain uses TRBV7-3 and TRBJ1-1, with 7 bases identical to TRBD1. The CDR3 totals 14 residues. In germline, CDR1 is SGHTA, CDR2 FQGTGA. After removal of 5 bases from V and 6 bases from J, the junction contained 9 bases not matched to a gene. In DNA form, the CDR3 reads TGTGCCAGCAGCCCCCACAGGGGTCTGGCTGAAGCTTTCTTT. Translation gives CASSPHRGLAEAFF.

The gene calls are TRBV28 and TRBJ1-2; TRBD1 matches at 7 bases. V was clipped by 10 bases and J by 8 bases; unmatched bases: 22. Germline CDR1 and CDR2: MDHEN and SYDVKM. The CDR3 covers 16 residues. CDR3 amino acids: CATLRGAGPVGGGYTF. The CDR3 DNA follows: TGTGCCACCCTCAGGGGGGCAGGCCCGGTCGGCGGGGGCTACACCTTC.

The CDR3 spells CASSKFGTASNQPQHF. CDR3 DNA sequence: TGTGCCAGCAGCAAGTTTGGGACAGCCAGCAATCAGCCCCAGCATTTT. The genes are TRBV21-1 and TRBJ1-5; the D call TRBD1 from the table was never checked on the DNA. TRBV21-1 counts as a pseudogene. The length of the CDR3 is 16 residues.

This chain links TRBV5-6 with TRBJ1-2; TRBD1 is a possible D gene (5 bases). From germline, CDR1 is SGHDT and CDR2 YYEEEE. Trimming removed 4 bases from V and 4 bases from J, with 8 bases in between. There are 12 residues in the CDR3. CDR3 nucleotides: TGTGCCAGCAGCGTGGGGCCCTATGGCTACACCTTC. It encodes CASSVGPYGYTF.

V and J are TRBV27 and TRBJ2-1; D possibly corresponds to TRBD2 (6 bases). The CDR3 is 16 residues long. Germline assignment: CDR1 MNHEY and CDR2 SMNVEV (reference sequence). The V end lost 6 bases, the J end lost 5 bases, and 20 bases lay between the germline ends. CDR3 protein: CASRTQDQGRHNEQFF. CDR3 bases: TGTGCCAGCAGGACCCAAGACCAAGGGAGGCACAATGAGCAGTTCTTC.

The chain recombines TRBV5-5 with TRBJ2-5; 7 nucleotides match TRBD2. Germline V lookup: CDR1 SGHKS, CDR2 YYEKEE (reference sequence). The CDR3 loop spans 13 amino acids. The junction had 7 bases not matched to a gene; V was cut back by 6 bases and J by 5 bases. In nucleotides, the CDR3 is TGTGCCAGCAACATTGGGGGGGAGGAGACCCAGTACTTC. It yields the protein CASNIGGEETQYF.

The V gene is TRBV6-5, the J gene TRBJ2-5; the match to TRBD1 covers 7 bases. The better agreement between TRBJ2-7 and the DNA end casts doubt on the J call. This CDR3 region has 15 residues. CDR1 and CDR2 (germline): MNHEY, SVGAGI. Here the CDR3 reads CASSYDGTAPYEQYF. The CDR3 DNA reads as TGTGCCAGCAGTTATGACGGGACAGCCCCCTACGAGCAGTACTTC.

The J gene is TRBJ1-2, the V gene TRBV4-1; 12 bases match TRBD1. CDR1 is MGHRA and CDR2 is YSYEKL in the germline V gene. Germline trimming cut 2 bases from V and 6 bases from J; bases unmatched to any gene: 13. The CDR3 is 18 residues long. This chain's CDR3 is CASSQISPGQGATDGYTF. The CDR3 bases are TGCGCCAGCAGCCAAATTTCCCCGGGACAGGGGGCGACAGATGGCTACACCTTC.

The rearrangement joins TRBV9 to TRBJ2-3; D not resolved. CDR3 length: 14 residues. Germline CDR1 is SGDLS and CDR2 is YYNGEE. V was pared by 4 bases and J by 2 bases, with 11 bases between. CDR3 residues: CASSYSLITDTQYF. CDR3 DNA: TGTGCCAGCAGCTACAGCTTGATCACAGATACGCAGTATTTT. Based on the CDR3 plus reference TRBV9 and TRBJ2-3, the full variable domain is DSGVTQTPKHLITATGQRVTLRCSPRSGDLSVYWYQQSLDQGLQFLIQYYNGEERAKGNILERFSAQQFPDLHSELNLSSLELGDSALYFCASSYSLITDTQYFGPGTRLTVL.

This clone was recorded a few times. The chain joins TRBV27 to TRBJ2-2; weak D call: TRBD2 (5 bases). Trimming cost V 6 bases and J 4 bases, with 12 bases left between them. Per germline, CDR1 MNHEY and CDR2 SMNVEV (reference sequence). This CDR3 spans 14 amino acids. The CDR3 protein is CASRRGAGTGELFF. The CDR3 DNA reads TGTGCCAGCAGGAGAGGCGCGGGCACCGGGGAGCTGTTTTTT.

The chain has TRBV5-6 and TRBJ1-2; D is unresolved. This CDR3 is built from 11 residues. CDR1 and CDR2 from the germline V gene are SGHDT and YYEEEE. V lost 0 bases to trimming and J lost 7 bases, with 4 bases between them. The CDR3 region has the DNA TGTGCCAGCAGCTTGGGGGGTGGCTACACCTTC. Encoded protein: CASSLGGGYTF.

The chain is built from TRBV5-6 and TRBJ2-3; TRBD1 aligns across 7 bases. The V segment lost 2 bases and the J segment 11 bases; nucleotides outside the gene matches: 11. This CDR3 has 14 amino acids. Germline V gene sequence: CDR1 SGHDT, CDR2 YYEEEE. CDR3 protein: CASSLDRAVGLQYF. CDR3 DNA: TGTGCCAGCAGCTTAGACAGGGCGGTTGGTTTGCAGTATTTT.

This chain connects TRBV6-5 to TRBJ1-2; TRBD1 matches 7 bases. The CDR3 is 12 residues long. CDR1 and CDR2 (germline): MNHEY, SVGAGI. The V segment lost 6 bases and the J segment 8 bases; nucleotides outside the gene matches: 6. The CDR3 DNA reads as TGTGCCAGCAGACTCACAGGGGACGGCTACACCTTC. Protein product: CASRLTGDGYTF.

A single count supports this clone. V gene TRBV7-2 combines with J gene TRBJ2-3; D is undetermined. Germline loops: CDR1 SGHTA, CDR2 FQGNSA. The CDR3 contains 13 residues. V was clipped by 7 bases and J by 1 base, with 9 bases between them. This chain's CDR3 is CASTPPGTDTQYF. Written as DNA, the CDR3 is TGTGCCAGCACCCCGCCAGGCACAGATACGCAGTATTTT.

This sequence joins TRBV4-2 and TRBJ2-1; D call uncertain. Trimming stripped 4 bases from V and 5 bases from J, with 9 bases between. The CDR3 totals 13 residues. The germline gives CDR1 LGHNA, CDR2 YNFKEQ. The CDR3 DNA sequence: TGTGCCAGCAGCCTCCAGGAAAACAATGAGCAGTTCTTC. Translated, it gives CASSLQENNEQFF.

This rearrangement joins TRBV18 to TRBJ2-1; D gene unclear. CDR3 length: 12 residues. CDR1 is KGHSH and CDR2 is LQKENI in the germline V gene. Trimming took off 3 bases at V and 9 bases at J, with 9 bases between the two ends. The CDR3 is CASSPPAGEQFF. Here the CDR3 DNA reads TGTGCCAGCTCACCTCCGGCTGGTGAGCAGTTCTTC.

In nucleotides, the CDR3 is TGTGCCAGCAGCTTGGGACCTACCGGGGCCGAGCAGTACTTC. As protein: CASSLGPTGAEQYF. The chain is built from TRBV5-4 and TRBJ2-7, with D possibly called TRBD1 or TRBD2 (5 bases each). With 0 bases removed from V and 6 bases from J, the gap between germline ends came to 13 bases. CDR3 length equals 14 residues. From germline, CDR1 is SGHNT and CDR2 YYREEE (reference sequence).

This sequence joins TRBV6-1 and TRBJ1-2, with unresolved D. V was trimmed by 2 bases and J by 4 bases, leaving 17 bases between them. Per the germline V gene, CDR1 is MNHNS and CDR2 is SASEGT. This CDR3 has 16 residues. CDR3 bases: TGTGCCAGCAGTGAAACGCCTCCCGGAAACTCCTATGGCTACACCTTC. Residues: CASSETPPGNSYGYTF.